Listed below are T cell receptor beta chains from one sample, sequenced in a study of T cells in Graves' hyperthyroidism and ophthalmopathy. TCRdb reanalysed the multiplex PCR reads using MiXCR and keeps one entry per CDR3 protein. Among more than 100,000 distinct CDR3 sequences listed, around 50% were seen once. The sequenced sample was blood. These receptors came from a man aged 35 to 55 with Graves' hyperthyroidism. Both conserved end residues are part of each CDR3. The D gene is left open where the match is weak. Clone size is stated in some rows and not others, as once, few, many or a class when expanded.

many,TRBJ1-1,NA,TRBV12-3/TRBV12-4,TGTGCCAGCAGTCCCGGACGGGTGAACACTGAAGCTTTCTTT,CASSPGRVNTEAFF
many,TRBJ2-2,TRBD1,TRBV5-1,TGCGCCAGCAGCTTGACAGGGGGCGCGTCCGGGGAGCTGTTTTTT,CASSLTGGASGELFF
many,TRBJ1-5,NA,TRBV12-3/TRBV12-4,TGTGCCAGCAGTGGGGGCAGCTATCAGCCCCAGCATTTT,CASSGGSYQPQHF
NA,TRBJ1-2,TRBD1,TRBV7-9,TGTGCCAGCAGCCCGAACAGGGGTGACTATGGCTACACCTTC,CASSPNRGDYGYTF
NA,TRBJ2-1,TRBD2,TRBV7-2,TGTGCCAGCAGCCTACCGACTAGCGATCCATTCTTC,CASSLPTSDPFF
NA,TRBJ2-6,NA,TRBV9,TGTGCCAGCAGCGTAGGGGACGGCAGCTCTGGGGCCAACGTCCTGACTTTC,CASSVGDGSSGANVLTF
NA,TRBJ1-5,NA,TRBV29-1,TGCAGCCAAGTCAGCGGGGTCGGGCAGCCCCAGCATTTT,CSQVSGVGQPQHF
many,TRBJ2-7,TRBD2,TRBV7-9,TGTGCCAGCATCCTGCAGGGAGGGCAATCCGGCGAGCAGTACTTC,CASILQGGQSGEQYF
many,TRBJ1-3,NA,TRBV2,TGTGCCAGCAGGCGACTGAGCTCTGGAAACACCATATATTTT,CASRRLSSGNTIYF
NA,TRBJ2-7,TRBD2,TRBV7-3,TGTGCCAGCAGCCAACTAGCGGGACTAGCCCAATACGAGCAGTACTTC,CASSQLAGLAQYEQYF
NA,TRBJ2-1,TRBD2,TRBV7-2,TGTGCCAGCAGCCAACAGGGGACTAGCGTTAGTGAGCAGTTCTTC,CASSQQGTSVSEQFF
many,TRBJ1-5,NA,TRBV20-1,TGCAGTGCTAGAGATTGGGGTGGCAATCAGCCCCAGCATTTT,CSARDWGGNQPQHF
NA,TRBJ1-1,TRBD1,TRBV30,TGTGCCTGTCCCCGGGACAGGGGATCTGAAGCTTTCTTT,CACPRDRGSEAFF
NA,TRBJ2-7,NA,TRBV20-1,TGCAGTGCTAGAGATCTAGGGGGGGAGGCCGGGGAGCAGTACTTC,CSARDLGGEAGEQYF
NA,TRBJ2-3,TRBD1,TRBV4-1,TGCGCCAGCAGCCACCCTCGCCGGGACAGGGGGGTCAATGAGCAGTATTTT,CASSHPRRDRGVNEQYF
many,TRBJ2-1,NA,TRBV30,TGTGCCTGGAGTGTAGTCGGACCATCGCAGTTCTTC,CAWSVVGPSQFF
many,TRBJ2-7,NA,TRBV4-1,TGCGCCAGCAGCCGATCTTTAGCTAGCTGGTCCGAGCAGTACTTC,CASSRSLASWSEQYF
NA,TRBJ2-7,NA,TRBV20-1,TGCAGTGCCACCACGGTCGCCCTCGAGCAGTACTTC,CSATTVALEQYF
many,TRBJ2-5,NA,TRBV4-1,TGCGCCAGCAGCCAAGTTTCGGGAATGGAGACCCAGTACTTC,CASSQVSGMETQYF
NA,TRBJ2-1,TRBD2,TRBV20-1,TGCAGTGCTAGAAATCGGGGGGACCAAGAGACCCAGTTCTTC,CSARNRGDQETQFF
many,TRBJ2-1,TRBD2,TRBV7-9,TGTGCCAGCGGCCTAGCGGGAGGGCGGTACAATGAGCAGTTCTTC,CASGLAGGRYNEQFF
many,TRBJ2-7,NA,TRBV3-1,TGTGCCAGCCGGGGCAGCGAATCCTACGAGCAGTACTTC,CASRGSESYEQYF
NA,TRBJ2-7,TRBD2,TRBV5-1,TGTGCCAGCAGCTTGAGGGTTAGCGGGATTTTTGACGAGCAGTACTTC,CASSLRVSGIFDEQYF
NA,TRBJ2-5,NA,TRBV7-8,TGTGCCAGCAGCTTTACAGGGACCCAGTACTTC,CASSFTGTQYF